This T cell receptor beta chain derives from a study of EBV T-cell therapy then PD-1 blockade in nasopharyngeal carcinoma. Clones were sequenced by immunoSEQ multiplex PCR, and TCRdb holds only the in-frame ones, with some missing. The sample yields about 20,000 clones, about 80% seen once. As for time point: 266 days after commencement of treatment, after nivolumab therapy. Treatment specified: AdE1-LMPpoly-expanded autologous EBV-specific T-cell therapy followed by anti-PD-1 nivolumab. The junction had 9 bases not matched to a gene; V was cut back by 1 base and J by 8 bases. This CDR3 has 16 residues. Germline CDR1 SGHVS, CDR2 FNYEAQ. Concerning this clone: The antigen remains undetermined.

The source is a middle-aged man with nasopharyngeal carcinoma. The sequences come from CD8+ T cells from blood, collected at roughly day 250 from a patient whose treatment included autologous EBV-specific T cells and nivolumab. The rearrangement uses TRBV7-6 and TRBJ2-1; 9 nucleotides line up with TRBD1. Here the CDR3 DNA reads TGTGCCAGCAGCTTAGATTGGTCGGGACAGGGTTATGAGCAGTTCTTC. Its protein is CASSLDWSGQGYEQFF.